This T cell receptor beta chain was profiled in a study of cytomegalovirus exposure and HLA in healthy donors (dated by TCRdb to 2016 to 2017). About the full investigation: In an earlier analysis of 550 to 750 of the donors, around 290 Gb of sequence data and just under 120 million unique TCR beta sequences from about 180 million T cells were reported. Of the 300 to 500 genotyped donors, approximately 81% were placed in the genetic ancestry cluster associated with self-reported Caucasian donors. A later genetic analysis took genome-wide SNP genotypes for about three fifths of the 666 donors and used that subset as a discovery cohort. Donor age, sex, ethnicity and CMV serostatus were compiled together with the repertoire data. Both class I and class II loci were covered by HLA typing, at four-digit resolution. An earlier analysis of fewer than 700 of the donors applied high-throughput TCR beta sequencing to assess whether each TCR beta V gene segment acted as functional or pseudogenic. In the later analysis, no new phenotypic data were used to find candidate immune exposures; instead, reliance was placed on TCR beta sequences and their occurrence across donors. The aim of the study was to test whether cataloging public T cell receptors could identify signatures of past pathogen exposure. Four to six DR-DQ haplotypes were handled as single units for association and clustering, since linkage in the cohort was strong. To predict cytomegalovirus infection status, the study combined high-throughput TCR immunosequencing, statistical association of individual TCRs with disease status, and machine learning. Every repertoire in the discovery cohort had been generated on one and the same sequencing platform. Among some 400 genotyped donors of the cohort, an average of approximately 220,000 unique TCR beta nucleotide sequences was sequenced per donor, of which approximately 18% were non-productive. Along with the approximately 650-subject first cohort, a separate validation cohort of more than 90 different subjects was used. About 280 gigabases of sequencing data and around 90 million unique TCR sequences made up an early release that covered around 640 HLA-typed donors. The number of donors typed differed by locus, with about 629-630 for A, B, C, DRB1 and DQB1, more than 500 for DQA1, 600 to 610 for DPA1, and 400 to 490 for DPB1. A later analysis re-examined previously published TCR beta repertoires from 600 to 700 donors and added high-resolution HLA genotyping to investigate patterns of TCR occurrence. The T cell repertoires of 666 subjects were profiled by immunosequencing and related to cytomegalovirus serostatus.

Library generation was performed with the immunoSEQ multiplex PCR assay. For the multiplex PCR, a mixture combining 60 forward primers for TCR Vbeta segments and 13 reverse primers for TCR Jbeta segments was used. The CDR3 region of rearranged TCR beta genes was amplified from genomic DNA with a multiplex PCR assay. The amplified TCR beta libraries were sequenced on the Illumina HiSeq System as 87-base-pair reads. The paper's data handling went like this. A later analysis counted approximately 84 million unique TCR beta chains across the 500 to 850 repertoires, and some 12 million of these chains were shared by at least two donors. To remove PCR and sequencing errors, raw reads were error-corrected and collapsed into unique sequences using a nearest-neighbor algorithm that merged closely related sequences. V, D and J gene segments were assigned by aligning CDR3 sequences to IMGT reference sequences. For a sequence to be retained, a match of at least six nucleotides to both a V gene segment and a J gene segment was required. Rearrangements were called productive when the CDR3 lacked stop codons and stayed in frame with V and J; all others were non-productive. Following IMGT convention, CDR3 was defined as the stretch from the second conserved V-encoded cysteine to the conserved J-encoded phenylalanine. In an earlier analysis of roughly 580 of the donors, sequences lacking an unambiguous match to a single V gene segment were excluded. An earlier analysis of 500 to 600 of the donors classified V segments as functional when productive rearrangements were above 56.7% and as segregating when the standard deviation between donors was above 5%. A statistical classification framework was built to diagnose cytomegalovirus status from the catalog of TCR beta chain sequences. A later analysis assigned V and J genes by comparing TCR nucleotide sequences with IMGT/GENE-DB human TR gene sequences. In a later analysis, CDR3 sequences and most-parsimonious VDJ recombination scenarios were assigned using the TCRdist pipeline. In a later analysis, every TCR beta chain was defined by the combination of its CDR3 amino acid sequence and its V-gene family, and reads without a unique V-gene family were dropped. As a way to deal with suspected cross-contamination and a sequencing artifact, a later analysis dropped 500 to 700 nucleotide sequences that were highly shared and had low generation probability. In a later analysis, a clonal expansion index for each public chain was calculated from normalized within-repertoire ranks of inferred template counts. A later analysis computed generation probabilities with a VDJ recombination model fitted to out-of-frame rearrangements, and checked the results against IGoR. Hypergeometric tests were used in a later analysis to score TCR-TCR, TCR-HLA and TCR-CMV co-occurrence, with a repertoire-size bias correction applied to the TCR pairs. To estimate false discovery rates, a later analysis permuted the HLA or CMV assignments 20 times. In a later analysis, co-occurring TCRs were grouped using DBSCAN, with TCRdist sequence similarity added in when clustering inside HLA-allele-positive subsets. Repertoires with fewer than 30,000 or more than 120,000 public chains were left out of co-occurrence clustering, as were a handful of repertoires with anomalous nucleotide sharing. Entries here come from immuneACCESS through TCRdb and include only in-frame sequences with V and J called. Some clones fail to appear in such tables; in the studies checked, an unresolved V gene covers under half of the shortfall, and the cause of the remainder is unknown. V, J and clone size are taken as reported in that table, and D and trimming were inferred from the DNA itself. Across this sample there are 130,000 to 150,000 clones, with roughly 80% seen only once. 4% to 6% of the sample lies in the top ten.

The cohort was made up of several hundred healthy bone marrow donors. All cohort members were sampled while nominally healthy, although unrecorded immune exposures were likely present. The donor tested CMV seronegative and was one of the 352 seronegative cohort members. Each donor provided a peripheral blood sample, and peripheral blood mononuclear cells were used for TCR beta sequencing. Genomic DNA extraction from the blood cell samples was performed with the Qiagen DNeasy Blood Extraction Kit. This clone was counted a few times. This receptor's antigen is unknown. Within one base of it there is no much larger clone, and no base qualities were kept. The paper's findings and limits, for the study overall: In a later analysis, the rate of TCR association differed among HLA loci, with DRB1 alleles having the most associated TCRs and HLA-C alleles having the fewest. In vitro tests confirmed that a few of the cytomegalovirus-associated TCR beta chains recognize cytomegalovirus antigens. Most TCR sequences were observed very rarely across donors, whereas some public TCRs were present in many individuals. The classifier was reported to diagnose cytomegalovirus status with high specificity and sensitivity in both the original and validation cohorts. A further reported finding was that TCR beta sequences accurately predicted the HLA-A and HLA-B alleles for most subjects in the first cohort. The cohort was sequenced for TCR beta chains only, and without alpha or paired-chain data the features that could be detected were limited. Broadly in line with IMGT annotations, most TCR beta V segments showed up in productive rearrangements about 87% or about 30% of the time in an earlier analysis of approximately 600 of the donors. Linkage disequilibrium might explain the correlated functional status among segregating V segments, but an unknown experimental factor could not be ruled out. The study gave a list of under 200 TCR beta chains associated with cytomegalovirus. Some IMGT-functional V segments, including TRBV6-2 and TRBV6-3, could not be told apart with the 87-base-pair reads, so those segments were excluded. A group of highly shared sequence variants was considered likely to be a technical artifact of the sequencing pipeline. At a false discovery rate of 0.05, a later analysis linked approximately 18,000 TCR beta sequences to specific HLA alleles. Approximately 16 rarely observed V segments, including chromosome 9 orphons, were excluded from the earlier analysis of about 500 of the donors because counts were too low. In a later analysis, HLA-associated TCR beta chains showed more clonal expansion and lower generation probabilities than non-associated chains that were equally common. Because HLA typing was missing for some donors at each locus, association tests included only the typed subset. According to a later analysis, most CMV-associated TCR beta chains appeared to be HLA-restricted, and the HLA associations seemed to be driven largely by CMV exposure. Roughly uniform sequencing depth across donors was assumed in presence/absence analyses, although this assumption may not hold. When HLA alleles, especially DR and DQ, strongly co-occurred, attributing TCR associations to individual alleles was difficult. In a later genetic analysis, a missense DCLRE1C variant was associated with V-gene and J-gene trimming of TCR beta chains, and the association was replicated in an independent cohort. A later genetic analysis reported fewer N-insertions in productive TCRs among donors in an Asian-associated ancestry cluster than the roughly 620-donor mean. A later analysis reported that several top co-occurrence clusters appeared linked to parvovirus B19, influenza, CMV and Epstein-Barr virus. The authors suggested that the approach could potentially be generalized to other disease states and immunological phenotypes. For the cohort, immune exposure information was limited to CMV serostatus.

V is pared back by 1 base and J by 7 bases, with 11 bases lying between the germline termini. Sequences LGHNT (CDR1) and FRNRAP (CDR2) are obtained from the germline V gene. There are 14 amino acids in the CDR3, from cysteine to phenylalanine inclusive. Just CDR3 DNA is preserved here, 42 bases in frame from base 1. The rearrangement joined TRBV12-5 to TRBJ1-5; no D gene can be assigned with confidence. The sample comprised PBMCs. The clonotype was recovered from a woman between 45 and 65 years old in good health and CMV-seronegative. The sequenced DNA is TGTGCTAGTGGTTTGGAACTAATTGGGCAGCCCCAGCATTTT. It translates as CASGLELIGQPQHF.